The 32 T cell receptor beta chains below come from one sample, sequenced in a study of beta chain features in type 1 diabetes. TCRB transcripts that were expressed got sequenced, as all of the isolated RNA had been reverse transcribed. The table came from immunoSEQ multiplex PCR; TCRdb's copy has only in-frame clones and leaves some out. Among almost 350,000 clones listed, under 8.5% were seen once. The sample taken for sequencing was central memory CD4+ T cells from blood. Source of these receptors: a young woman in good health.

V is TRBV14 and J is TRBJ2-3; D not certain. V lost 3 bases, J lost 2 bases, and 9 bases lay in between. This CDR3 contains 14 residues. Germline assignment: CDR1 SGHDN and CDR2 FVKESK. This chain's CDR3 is CASSHAGVTDTQYF. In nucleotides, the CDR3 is TGTGCCAGCAGCCACGCCGGAGTCACAGATACGCAGTATTTT.

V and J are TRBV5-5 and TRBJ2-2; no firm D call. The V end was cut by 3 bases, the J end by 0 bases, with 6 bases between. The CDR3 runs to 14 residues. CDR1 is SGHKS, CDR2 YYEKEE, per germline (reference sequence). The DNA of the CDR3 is TGTGCCAGCAGCTCGGACCCGAACACCGGGGAGCTGTTTTTT. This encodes CASSSDPNTGELFF.

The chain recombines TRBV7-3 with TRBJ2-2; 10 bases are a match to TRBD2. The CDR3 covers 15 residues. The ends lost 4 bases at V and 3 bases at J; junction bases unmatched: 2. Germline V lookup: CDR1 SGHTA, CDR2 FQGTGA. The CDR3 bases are TGTGCCAGCAGCTCGACTAGCGGGTACACCGGGGAGCTGTTTTTT. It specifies CASSSTSGYTGELFF.

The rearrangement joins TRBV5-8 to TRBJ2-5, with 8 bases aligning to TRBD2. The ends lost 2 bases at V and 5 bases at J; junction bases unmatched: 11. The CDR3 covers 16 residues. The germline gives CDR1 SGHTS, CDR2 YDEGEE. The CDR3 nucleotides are TGTGCCAGCAGCTTCGGTAGCGGGAATCATCTTGAGACCCAGTACTTC. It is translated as CASSFGSGNHLETQYF. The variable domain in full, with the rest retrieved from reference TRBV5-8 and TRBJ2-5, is EAGVTQSPTHLIKTRGQQATLRCSPISGHTSVYWYQQALGLGLQFLLWYDEGEERNRGNFPPRFSGRQFPNYSSELNVNALELEDSALYLCASSFGSGNHLETQYFGPGTRLLVL.

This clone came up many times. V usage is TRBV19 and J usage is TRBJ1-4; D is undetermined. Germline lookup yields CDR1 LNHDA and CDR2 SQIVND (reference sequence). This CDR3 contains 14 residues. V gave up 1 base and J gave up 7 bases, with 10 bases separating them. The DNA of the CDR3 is TGTGCCAGTAGTATAGTTCGGCATGGTGAAAAACTGTTTTTT. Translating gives CASSIVRHGEKLFF.

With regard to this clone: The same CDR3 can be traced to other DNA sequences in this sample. The CDR3 DNA sequence: TGCGCCAGCAGCCAAGGACTAGCGGGAGTCTACGAGCAGTACTTC. Its protein product is CASSQGLAGVYEQYF. The V call is TRBV4-3, the J call TRBJ2-7; 12 bases are a match to TRBD2. Per the germline V gene, CDR1 is LGHNA and CDR2 is YSLEER. The CDR3 sequence is 15 residues long. V lost 1 base and J lost 3; bases outside the gene matches: 1.

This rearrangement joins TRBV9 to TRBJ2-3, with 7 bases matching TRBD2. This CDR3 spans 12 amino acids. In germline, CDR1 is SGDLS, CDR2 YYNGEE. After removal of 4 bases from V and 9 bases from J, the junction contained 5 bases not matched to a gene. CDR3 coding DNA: TGTGCCAGCAGCCGGGAGGACGTAACGCAGTATTTT. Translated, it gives CASSREDVTQYF.

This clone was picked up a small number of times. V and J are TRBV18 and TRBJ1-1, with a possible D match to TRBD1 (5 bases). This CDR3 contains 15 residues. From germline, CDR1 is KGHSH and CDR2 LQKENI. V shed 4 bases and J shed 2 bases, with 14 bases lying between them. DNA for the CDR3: TGTGCCAGCTCACTTGGGGGTGGCGGAAACACTGAAGCTTTCTTT. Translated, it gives CASSLGGGGNTEAFF.

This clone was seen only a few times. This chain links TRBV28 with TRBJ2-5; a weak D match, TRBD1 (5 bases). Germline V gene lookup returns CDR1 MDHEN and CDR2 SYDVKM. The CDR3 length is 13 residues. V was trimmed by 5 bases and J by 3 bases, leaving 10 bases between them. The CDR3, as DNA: TGTGCCAGCAGTCAACAGGAAAAAGAGACCCAGTACTTC. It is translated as CASSQQEKETQYF. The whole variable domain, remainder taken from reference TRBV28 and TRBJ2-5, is DVKVTQSSRYLVKRTGEKVFLECVQDMDHENMFWYRQDPGLGLRLIYFSYDVKMKEKGDIPEGYSVSREKKERFSLILESASTNQTSMYLCASSQQEKETQYFGPGTRLLVL.

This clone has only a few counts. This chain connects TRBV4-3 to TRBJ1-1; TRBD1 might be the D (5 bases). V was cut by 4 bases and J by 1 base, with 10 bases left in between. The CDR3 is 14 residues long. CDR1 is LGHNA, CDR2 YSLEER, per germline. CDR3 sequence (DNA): TGCGCCAGCAGCCCCAGGGATGGGAACACTGAAGCTTTCTTT. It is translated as CASSPRDGNTEAFF.

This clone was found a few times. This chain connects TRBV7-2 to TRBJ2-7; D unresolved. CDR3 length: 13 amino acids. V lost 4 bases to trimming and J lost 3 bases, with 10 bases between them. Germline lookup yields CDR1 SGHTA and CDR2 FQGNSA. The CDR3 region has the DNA TGTGCCAGCAGCTCCCGATGGGACTACGAGCAGTACTTC. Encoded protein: CASSSRWDYEQYF. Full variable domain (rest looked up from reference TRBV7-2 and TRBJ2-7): GAGVSQSPSNKVTEKGKDVELRCDPISGHTALYWYRQSLGQGLEFLIYFQGNSAPDKSGLPSDRFSAERTGGSVSTLTIQRTQQEDSAVYLCASSSRWDYEQYFGPGTRLTVT.

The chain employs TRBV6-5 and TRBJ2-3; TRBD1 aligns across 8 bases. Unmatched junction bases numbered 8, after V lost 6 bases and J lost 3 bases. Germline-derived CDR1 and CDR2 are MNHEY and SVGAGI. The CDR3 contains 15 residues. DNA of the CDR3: TGTGCCAGCAGCCCCAGGGGGCCCGAAACAGATACGCAGTATTTT. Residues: CASSPRGPETDTQYF.

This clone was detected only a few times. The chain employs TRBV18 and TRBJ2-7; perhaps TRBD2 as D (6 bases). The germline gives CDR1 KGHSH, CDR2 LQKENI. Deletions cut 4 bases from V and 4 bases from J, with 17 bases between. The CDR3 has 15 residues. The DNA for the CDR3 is TGTGCCAGCTCACTAGCGTCGGGAGCTGCTTACGAGCAGTACTTC. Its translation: CASSLASGAAYEQYF.

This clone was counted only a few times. Here the CDR3 reads CASSKGLANQPQHF. As DNA, the CDR3 is TGTGCCAGCAGCAAGGGTTTGGCGAATCAGCCCCAGCATTTT. The V gene is TRBV5-6, the J gene TRBJ1-5, with no clear D. Trimming took off 4 bases at V and 4 bases at J, with 12 bases between the two ends. The CDR3 length is 14 residues. Per the germline V gene, CDR1 is SGHDT and CDR2 is YYEEEE.

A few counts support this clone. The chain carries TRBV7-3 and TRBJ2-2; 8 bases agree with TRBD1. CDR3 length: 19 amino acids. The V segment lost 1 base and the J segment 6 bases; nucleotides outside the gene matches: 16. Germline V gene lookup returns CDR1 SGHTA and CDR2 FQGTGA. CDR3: CASSLSPRRDRHSPGELFF. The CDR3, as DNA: TGTGCCAGCAGCTTAAGCCCGCGGCGGGACAGGCATTCCCCCGGGGAGCTGTTTTTT. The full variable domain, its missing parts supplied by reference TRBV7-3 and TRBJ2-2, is GAGVSQTPSNKVTEKGKYVELRCDPISGHTALYWYRQSLGQGPEFLIYFQGTGAADDSGLPNDRFFAVRPEGSVSTLKIQRTERGDSAVYLCASSLSPRRDRHSPGELFFGEGSRLTVL.

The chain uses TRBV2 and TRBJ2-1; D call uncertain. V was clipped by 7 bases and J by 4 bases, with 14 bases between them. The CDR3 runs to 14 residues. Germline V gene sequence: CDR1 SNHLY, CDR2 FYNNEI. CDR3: CASKLDGSYNEQFF. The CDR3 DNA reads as TGTGCCAGCAAGCTGGACGGATCTTACAATGAGCAGTTCTTC.

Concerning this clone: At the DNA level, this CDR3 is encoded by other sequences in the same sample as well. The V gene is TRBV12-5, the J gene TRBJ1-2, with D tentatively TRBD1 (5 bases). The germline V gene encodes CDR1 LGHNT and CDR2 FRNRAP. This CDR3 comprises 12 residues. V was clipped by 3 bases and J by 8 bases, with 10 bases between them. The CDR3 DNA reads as TGTGCTAGTGGTTTTTCAGGGTACGGCTACACCTTC. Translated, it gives CASGFSGYGYTF.

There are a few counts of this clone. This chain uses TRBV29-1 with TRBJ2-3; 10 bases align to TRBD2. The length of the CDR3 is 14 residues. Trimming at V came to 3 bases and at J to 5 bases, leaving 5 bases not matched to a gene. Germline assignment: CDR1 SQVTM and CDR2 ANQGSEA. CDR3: CSVEGVAGGDTQYF. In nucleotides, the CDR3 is TGCAGCGTTGAGGGGGTAGCGGGAGGAGATACGCAGTATTTT.

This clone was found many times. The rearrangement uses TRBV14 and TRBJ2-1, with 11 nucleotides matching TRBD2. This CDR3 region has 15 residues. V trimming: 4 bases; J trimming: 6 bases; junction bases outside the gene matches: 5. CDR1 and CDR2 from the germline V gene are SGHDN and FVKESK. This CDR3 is CASSPIAGGPNEQFF. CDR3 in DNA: TGTGCCAGCAGCCCTATAGCGGGAGGGCCCAATGAGCAGTTCTTC.

The CDR3 DNA sequence: TGTGCCAGCAGTTTCCTCGATTCTCAGGGGACTGGGGCCAACGTCCTGACTTTC. It specifies CASSFLDSQGTGANVLTF. The chain links TRBV27 to TRBJ2-6, with a possible D match to TRBD1 (6 bases). The CDR3 covers 18 residues. V lost 3 bases to trimming and J lost 2 bases, with 17 bases between them. The germline V gene has CDR1 MNHEY and CDR2 SMNVEV (reference sequence).

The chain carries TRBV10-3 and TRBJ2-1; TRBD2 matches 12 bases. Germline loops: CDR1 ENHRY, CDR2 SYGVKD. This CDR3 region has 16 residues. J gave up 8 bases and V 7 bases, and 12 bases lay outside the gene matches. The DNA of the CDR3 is TGTGCCATCACGGACAAACTAGCGGGAGGTACTTATGAGCAGTTCTTC. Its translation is CAITDKLAGGTYEQFF.

CDR3 bases: TGTGCCAGCAGCTTAGAAAGGGGAATCGGTGGCTACACCTTC. It specifies CASSLERGIGGYTF. This chain connects TRBV7-2 to TRBJ1-2; D perhaps matches TRBD1 (5 bases). The CDR3 spans 14 residues. Per germline, CDR1 SGHTA and CDR2 FQGNSA. The V and J ends lost 1 base and 7 bases respectively, with 13 bases between them.

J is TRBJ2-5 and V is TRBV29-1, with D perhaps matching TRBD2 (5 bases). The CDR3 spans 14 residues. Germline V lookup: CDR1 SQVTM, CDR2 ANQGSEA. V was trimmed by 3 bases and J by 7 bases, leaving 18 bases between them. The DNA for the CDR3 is TGCAGCGTTGACTTACCCGGGGTACGGGGGACCCAGTACTTC. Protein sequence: CSVDLPGVRGTQYF. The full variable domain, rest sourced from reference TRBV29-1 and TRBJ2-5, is SAVISQKPSRDICQRGTSLTIQCQVDSQVTMMFWYRQQPGQSLTLIATANQGSEATYESGFVIDKFPISRPNLTFSTLTVSNMSPEDSSIYLCSVDLPGVRGTQYFGPGTRLLVL.

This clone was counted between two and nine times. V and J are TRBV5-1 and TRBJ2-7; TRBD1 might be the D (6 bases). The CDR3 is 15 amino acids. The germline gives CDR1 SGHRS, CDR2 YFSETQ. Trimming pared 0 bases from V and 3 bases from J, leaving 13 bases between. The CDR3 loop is CASSLALTGIYEQYF. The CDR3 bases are TGCGCCAGCAGCTTGGCCTTGACAGGAATCTACGAGCAGTACTTC. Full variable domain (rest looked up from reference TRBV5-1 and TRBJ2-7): KAGVTQTPRYLIKTRGQQVTLSCSPISGHRSVSWYQQTPGQGLQFLFEYFSETQRNKGNFPGRFSGRQFSNSRSEMNVSTLELGDSALYLCASSLALTGIYEQYFGPGTRLTVT.

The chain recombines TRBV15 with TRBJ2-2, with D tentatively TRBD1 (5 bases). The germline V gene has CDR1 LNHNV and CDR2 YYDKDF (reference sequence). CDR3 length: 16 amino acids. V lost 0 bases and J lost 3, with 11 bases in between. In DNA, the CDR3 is TGTGCCACCAGCAGAGATCCGCAGGGCGACACCGGGGAGCTGTTTTTT. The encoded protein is CATSRDPQGDTGELFF.

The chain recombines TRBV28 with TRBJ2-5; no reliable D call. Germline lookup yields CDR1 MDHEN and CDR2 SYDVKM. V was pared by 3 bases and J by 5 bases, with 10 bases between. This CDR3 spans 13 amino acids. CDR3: CASSFLDRETQYF. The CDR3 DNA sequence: TGTGCCAGCAGTTTTCTGGATAGGGAGACCCAGTACTTC. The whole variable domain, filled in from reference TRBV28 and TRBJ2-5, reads DVKVTQSSRYLVKRTGEKVFLECVQDMDHENMFWYRQDPGLGLRLIYFSYDVKMKEKGDIPEGYSVSREKKERFSLILESASTNQTSMYLCASSFLDRETQYFGPGTRLLVL.

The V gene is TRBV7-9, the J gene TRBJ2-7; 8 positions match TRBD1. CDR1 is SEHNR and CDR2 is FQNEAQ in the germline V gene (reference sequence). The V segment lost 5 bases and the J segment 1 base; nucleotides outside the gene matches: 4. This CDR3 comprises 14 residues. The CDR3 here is CASSTNRGSYEQYF. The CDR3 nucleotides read TGTGCCAGCAGCACGAACAGGGGGTCCTACGAGCAGTACTTC.

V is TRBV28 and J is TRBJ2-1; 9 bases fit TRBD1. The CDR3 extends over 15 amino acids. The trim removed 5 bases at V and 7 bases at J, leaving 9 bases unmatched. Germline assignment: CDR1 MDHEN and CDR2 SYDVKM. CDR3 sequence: CASSNRDRALNEQFF. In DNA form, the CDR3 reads TGTGCCAGCAGTAACCGGGACAGGGCCTTAAATGAGCAGTTCTTC.

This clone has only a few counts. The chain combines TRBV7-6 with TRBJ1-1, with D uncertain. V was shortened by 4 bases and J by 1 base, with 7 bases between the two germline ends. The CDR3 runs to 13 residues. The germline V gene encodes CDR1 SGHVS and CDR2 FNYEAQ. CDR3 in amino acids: CASSWQKNTEAFF. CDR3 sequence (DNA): TGTGCCAGCAGCTGGCAGAAGAACACTGAAGCTTTCTTT. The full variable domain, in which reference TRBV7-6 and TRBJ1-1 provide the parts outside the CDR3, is GAGVSQSPRYKVTKRGQDVALRCDPISGHVSLYWYRQALGQGPEFLTYFNYEAQQDKSGLPNDRFSAERPEGSISTLTIQRTEQRDSAMYRCASSWQKNTEAFFGQGTRLTVV.

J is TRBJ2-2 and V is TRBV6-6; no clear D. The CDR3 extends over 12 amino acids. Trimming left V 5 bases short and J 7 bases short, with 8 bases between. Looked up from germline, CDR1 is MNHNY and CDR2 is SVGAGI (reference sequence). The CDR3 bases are TGTGCCAGCAGTATAAACCTCGGGGAGCTGTTTTTT. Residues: CASSINLGELFF.

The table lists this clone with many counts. CDR3 sequence (DNA): TGTGCCACCGCGAAGGGGAATGAGCAGTTCTTC. It encodes CATAKGNEQFF. V and J are TRBV14 and TRBJ2-1; weak D call: TRBD1 (5 bases). This CDR3 has 11 amino acids. Germline assignment: CDR1 SGHDN and CDR2 FVKESK. V lost 10 bases and J 7 bases, leaving 11 bases between the germline ends.

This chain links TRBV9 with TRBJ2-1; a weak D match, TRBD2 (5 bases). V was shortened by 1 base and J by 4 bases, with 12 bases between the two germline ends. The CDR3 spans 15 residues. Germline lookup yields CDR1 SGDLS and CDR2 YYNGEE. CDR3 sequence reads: CASSVHSGRYNEQFF. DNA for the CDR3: TGTGCCAGCAGCGTACATTCGGGAAGGTACAATGAGCAGTTCTTC.